What follows are 29 T cell receptor beta chains derived from one specimen sequenced in a study of ipilimumab plus nivolumab after autologous stem cell transplantation. This table comes from immunoSEQ multiplex PCR, and its TCRdb copy is limited to in-frame clones, with some not included. This sample yields about 84,000 clones, of which approximately 86% are seen a single time; approximately 2.2% belongs to the top ten. The specimen was PBMCs, collected in a trial of ipilimumab plus nivolumab as post-transplant consolidation. These receptors were collected from a male donor with diffuse large B-cell lymphoma.

The chain couples TRBV19 to TRBJ2-7, with D tentatively TRBD1 (6 bases). V was clipped by 5 bases and J by 6 bases, with 20 bases between them. The germline gives CDR1 LNHDA, CDR2 SQIVND (reference sequence). CDR3 length equals 15 residues. CDR3 nucleotide sequence: TGTGCCAGTAGTTTGGGACATCACCGTGGGGGCGAGCAGTACTTC. This sequence encodes CASSLGHHRGGEQYF.

This CDR3 is CASGGGGVHGYTF. CDR3 nucleotides: TGTGCCAGCGGTGGTGGAGGTGTTCATGGCTACACCTTC. This chain links TRBV18 with TRBJ1-2; no firm D call. Trimming took off 8 bases at V and 6 bases at J, with 16 bases between the two ends. The CDR3 is made up of 13 amino acids. Germline V gene data show CDR1 as KGHSH and CDR2 as LQKENI.

The chain links TRBV19 to TRBJ2-3; D unclear. V lost 2 bases, J lost 2 bases, and 5 bases lay in between. From germline, CDR1 is LNHDA and CDR2 SQIVND (reference sequence). The CDR3 is 13 residues long. The CDR3 reads CASSITVTDTQYF. As DNA, the CDR3 is TGTGCCAGTAGTATAACAGTCACAGATACGCAGTATTTT.

The V gene is TRBV5-1, the J gene TRBJ2-3, with 10 nucleotides matching TRBD1. In germline, CDR1 is SGHRS, CDR2 YFSETQ. The ends lost 4 bases at V and 5 bases at J; junction bases unmatched: 7. The CDR3 consists of 15 residues. The CDR3 DNA reads as TGCGCCAGCAGCGTAGGACAGGGGGGAGGAGATACGCAGTATTTT. Its translation: CASSVGQGGGDTQYF. Supplemented by reference TRBV5-1 and TRBJ2-3, the full variable domain reads KAGVTQTPRYLIKTRGQQVTLSCSPISGHRSVSWYQQTPGQGLQFLFEYFSETQRNKGNFPGRFSGRQFSNSRSEMNVSTLELGDSALYLCASSVGQGGGDTQYFGPGTRLTVL.

This clone was seen once. V is TRBV6-5 and J is TRBJ2-3; D perhaps matches TRBD1 (6 bases). The CDR3 has 16 residues. V was trimmed by 2 bases and J by 0 bases, leaving 12 bases between them. Germline V gene data show CDR1 as MNHEY and CDR2 as SVGAGI. The CDR3 DNA reads TGTGCCAGCAGTTACGAGTTTACAGGGAGCACAGATACGCAGTATTTT. Encoded protein: CASSYEFTGSTDTQYF.

V and J are TRBV5-6 and TRBJ2-1; TRBD2 aligns across 7 bases. V lost 0 bases to trimming and J lost 9 bases; unmatched junction nucleotides: 6. The CDR3 consists of 14 residues. CDR1 and CDR2 (germline): SGHDT, YYEEEE. CDR3 region: CASSLAAGVGEQFF. CDR3 nucleotide sequence: TGTGCCAGCAGCTTGGCCGCGGGGGTGGGTGAGCAGTTCTTC.

The chain carries TRBV10-2 and TRBJ2-5; 7 nucleotides line up with TRBD1. The V gene end was trimmed by 3 bases and the J gene end by 5 bases; junction bases not matched to a gene: 12. This CDR3 comprises 16 residues. Germline values: CDR1 WSHSY, CDR2 SAAADI. The CDR3 DNA reads as TGCGCCAGCAGTGAAGGGGGAATACAGGGGTTTGAGACCCAGTACTTC. Translating it yields CASSEGGIQGFETQYF.

This chain uses TRBV28 with TRBJ2-5; the D gene is possibly TRBD1 (6 bases). Trimming took 3 bases from V and 1 from J, leaving 12 bases between them. Germline CDR1 and CDR2: MDHEN and SYDVKM. CDR3 length: 15 residues. This CDR3 is CASSFTPTGQETQYF. CDR3 nucleotide sequence: TGTGCCAGCAGTTTCACTCCGACAGGCCAAGAGACCCAGTACTTC.

This chain links TRBV6-5 with TRBJ2-2; D gene unclear. Trimming cost V 6 bases and J 5 bases, with 10 bases left between them. Germline V gene lookup returns CDR1 MNHEY and CDR2 SVGAGI. This CDR3 contains 13 residues. The CDR3 spells CASSSYSTGELFF. For the CDR3, the DNA is TGTGCCAGCAGCAGCTACTCGACCGGGGAGCTGTTTTTT.

The J gene is TRBJ2-5, the V gene TRBV13, with D possibly being TRBD1 (6 bases). CDR3 length: 14 amino acids. CDR1 PRHDT and CDR2 FYEKMQ come from the germline V gene (reference sequence). Trimming left V 2 bases short and J 1 base short, with 8 bases between. CDR3 sequence: CASSLQQGQETQYF. CDR3 DNA sequence: TGTGCCAGCAGCTTACAACAGGGCCAAGAGACCCAGTACTTC.

V usage is TRBV12-5 and J usage is TRBJ2-3; D is ambiguous. The V and J ends lost 3 bases and 3 bases respectively, with 13 bases between them. The CDR3 spans 15 residues. The germline gives CDR1 LGHNT, CDR2 FRNRAP. CDR3 bases: TGTGCTAGTGGTTTTGAGCTTGGCCGAACAGATACGCAGTATTTT. It encodes CASGFELGRTDTQYF.

This clone has just a few counts. V usage is TRBV9 and J usage is TRBJ1-1, with D unresolved. The ends were cut back, 1 base at V and 3 bases at J, with 7 bases in the middle. There are 13 residues in the CDR3. CDR1 is SGDLS and CDR2 is YYNGEE in the germline V gene. The CDR3 reads CASSVLPDTEAFF. The CDR3 region has the DNA TGTGCCAGCAGCGTACTGCCGGACACTGAAGCTTTCTTT.

This clone was counted once. The chain carries TRBV7-2 and TRBJ1-1, with no clear D. Trimming removed 3 bases at V and 4 bases at J, with 12 bases between. This CDR3 is 14 amino acids long. The germline V gene has CDR1 SGHTA and CDR2 FQGNSA. CDR3 amino acids: CASSFSPPATEAFF. CDR3 sequence (DNA): TGTGCCAGCAGCTTCTCCCCCCCGGCCACTGAAGCTTTCTTT.

A few counts support this clone. This sequence joins TRBV11-2 and TRBJ1-6; D remains unclear. Trimming took 2 bases from V and 6 from J, leaving 8 bases between them. The CDR3 is 14 amino acids. Germline V gene lookup returns CDR1 SGHAT and CDR2 FQNNGV. CDR3 in amino acids: CASSLQQANSPLHF. DNA for the CDR3: TGTGCCAGCAGCTTACAGCAGGCTAATTCACCCCTCCACTTT.

The chain links TRBV15 to TRBJ2-7; no firm D call. CDR1 is LNHNV, CDR2 YYDKDF, per germline (reference sequence). V shed 6 bases and J shed 0 bases, with 12 bases lying between them. The CDR3 covers 14 residues. The CDR3 DNA follows: TGTGCCACCAGGGATACGAGCGCCTCCTACGAGCAGTACTTC. It yields the protein CATRDTSASYEQYF.

The genes are TRBV5-1 and TRBJ1-2; D remains ambiguous. The CDR3 consists of 15 residues. Germline assignment: CDR1 SGHRS and CDR2 YFSETQ. With 1 base removed from V and 6 bases from J, the gap between germline ends came to 16 bases. The chain's CDR3 is CASSLTFREIHGYTF. In DNA, the CDR3 is TGCGCCAGCAGCTTGACTTTTCGGGAGATTCATGGCTACACCTTC.

This clone has only a few counts. The V gene is TRBV28, the J gene TRBJ1-1, with D possibly matching TRBD1 (6 bases). Between the trimmed V and J ends, which lost 8 bases and 0 bases, there was a span of 10 bases. Germline assignment: CDR1 MDHEN and CDR2 SYDVKM. The CDR3 runs to 13 residues. The CDR3 DNA sequence: TGTGCCAGCGGGGGGCGATTGAACACTGAAGCTTTCTTT. It translates to CASGGRLNTEAFF.

The gene calls are TRBV21-1 and TRBJ2-1; the table's TRBD2 call for D was not verified on the DNA. TRBV21-1 is described as a pseudogene. The CDR3 is made up of 13 amino acids. The CDR3 here is CASSKNGDSEQFF. DNA for the CDR3: TGTGCCAGCAGCAAAAATGGAGACTCTGAGCAGTTCTTC.

The J gene is TRBJ1-1, the V gene TRBV2; D unresolved. The germline V and J ends were trimmed by 5 bases and 11 bases, with 18 bases remaining between them. Germline V gene lookup returns CDR1 SNHLY and CDR2 FYNNEI. This CDR3 spans 13 amino acids. The CDR3 reads CASSLGRVGGAFF. In DNA form, the CDR3 reads TGTGCCAGCAGTCTAGGTAGGGTAGGCGGCGCTTTCTTT.

The chain combines TRBV2 with TRBJ1-1; TRBD1 matches at 10 bases. Germline CDR1 SNHLY, CDR2 FYNNEI. The V gene end was trimmed by 4 bases and the J gene end by 2 bases; junction bases not matched to a gene: 7. CDR3 length: 16 amino acids. CDR3 residues: CASSVLGQGSNTEAFF. CDR3 sequence (DNA): TGTGCCAGCAGTGTGCTGGGACAGGGGTCCAACACTGAAGCTTTCTTT.

The chain combines TRBV5-1 with TRBJ2-7; 7 bases are shared with TRBD2. Trimming cost V 0 bases and J 6 bases; bases outside gene matches: 9. The CDR3 totals 15 residues. Germline values: CDR1 SGHRS, CDR2 YFSETQ. CDR3: CASSLGPDGGSEQYF. CDR3 bases: TGCGCCAGCAGCTTGGGTCCGGACGGCGGGAGCGAGCAGTACTTC.

This clone appeared many times. The chain recombines TRBV29-1 with TRBJ1-2, with a weak D call TRBD1 (6 bases). Germline V gene data show CDR1 as SQVTM and CDR2 as ANQGSEA. This CDR3 region has 13 residues. V was shortened by 4 bases and J by 4 bases, with 13 bases between the two germline ends. The CDR3 DNA reads as TGCAGCGTTGGGGCAGGGGAAAGCTATGGCTACACCTTC. Amino acids: CSVGAGESYGYTF.

This rearrangement joins TRBV6-1 to TRBJ2-5; D is perhaps TRBD1 or TRBD2 (6 bases each). The germline gives CDR1 MNHNS, CDR2 SASEGT. Trimming stripped 6 bases from V and 4 bases from J, with 15 bases between. The CDR3 runs 14 residues. CDR3 in DNA: TGTGCCAGCAGGGTAGTGAGGGGGGTAGAGACCCAGTACTTC. Protein: CASRVVRGVETQYF.

J is TRBJ2-2 and V is TRBV11-2; weak D call: TRBD1 (5 bases). V was cut by 1 base and J by 9 bases, with 12 bases left in between. The germline CDR1 and CDR2 sequences are SGHAT and FQNNGV. The CDR3 totals 14 residues. Here the CDR3 reads CASSLAQGTRELFF. The CDR3 DNA sequence: TGTGCCAGCAGCTTAGCTCAGGGAACCAGGGAGCTGTTTTTT.

There are a few counts of this clone. The chain links TRBV7-9 to TRBJ1-5; maybe TRBD1 (5 bases). V lost 1 base, J lost 3 bases, and 13 bases lay in between. The germline V gene encodes CDR1 SEHNR and CDR2 FQNEAQ (reference sequence). The CDR3 loop spans 16 amino acids. The CDR3 nucleotides read TGTGCCAGCAGCTTAGTCGGGGGGTTGGACAATCAGCCCCAGCATTTT. Encoded protein: CASSLVGGLDNQPQHF.

Details on this clone: The junction differs from germline at one of its ends, possibly a read error. The chain joins TRBV11-2 to TRBJ2-7, with 7 bases identical to TRBD1. Per germline, CDR1 SGHAT and CDR2 FQNNGV. The CDR3 is 12 amino acids. The CDR3 loop reads CASSLEDRLLDF. DNA of the CDR3: TGTGCCAGCAGCTTAGAGGACAGGCTGCTGGACTTC.

J is TRBJ2-3 and V is TRBV6-5, with D tentatively TRBD1 (6 bases). The CDR3 loop spans 15 amino acids. Germline V gene sequence: CDR1 MNHEY, CDR2 SVGAGI. V was trimmed by 8 bases and J by 4 bases, leaving 19 bases between them. This chain's CDR3 is CASGGDRPNADTQYF. Here the CDR3 DNA reads TGTGCCAGCGGGGGCGACAGGCCCAACGCAGATACGCAGTATTTT.

The CDR3 DNA reads TGTGCCAGCCAATTTGACCTTAATTCACCCCTCCACTTT. It specifies CASQFDLNSPLHF. The chain has TRBV7-2 and TRBJ1-6; D gene ambiguous. Germline values: CDR1 SGHTA, CDR2 FQGNSA. The V end was cut by 8 bases, the J end by 6 bases, with 11 bases between. The CDR3 length is 13 residues.

The chain carries TRBV6-1 and TRBJ2-7; D remains unclear. The germline V gene has CDR1 MNHNS and CDR2 SASEGT. The CDR3 is 12 residues long. V lost 7 bases, J lost 7 bases, and 14 bases lay in between. CDR3 protein: CASTPPGREQYF. DNA of the CDR3: TGTGCCAGCACCCCCCCAGGACGAGAGCAGTACTTC.